The entry below gives a single T cell receptor (beta chain) sequence along with its context. The target antigen is unknown. Looked up from germline, CDR1 is MNHNS and CDR2 is SASEGT. Trimming removed 4 bases at V and 4 bases at J, with 14 bases between. The CDR3 consists of 15 residues. This specimen comes from a study of a mutant IDH1 vaccine in newly diagnosed glioma. Across the study: Patients got their first vaccination 4-6 weeks after radiotherapy alone, or with temozolomide cycles.

Generated by immunoSEQ multiplex PCR, the TCRdb table keeps only in-frame clones and is missing some. The profile shows some 30,000 clones, 70% to 90% of them singletons. Time point of the sample: week 23, last vaccination. One vaccine dose held 300 ug of mutant IDH1 20-mer peptide and came with topical imiquimod. The sequenced sample was PBMCs, obtained from a glioma patient whose treatment included an IDH1 peptide vaccine. The chain uses TRBV6-1 and TRBJ1-3, with D unresolved. This receptor was obtained from a man in his forties with glioma. The DNA for the CDR3 is TGTGCCAGCAGTGGTAACCACGAATCAGGAAACACCATATATTTT. Translating gives CASSGNHESGNTIYF.